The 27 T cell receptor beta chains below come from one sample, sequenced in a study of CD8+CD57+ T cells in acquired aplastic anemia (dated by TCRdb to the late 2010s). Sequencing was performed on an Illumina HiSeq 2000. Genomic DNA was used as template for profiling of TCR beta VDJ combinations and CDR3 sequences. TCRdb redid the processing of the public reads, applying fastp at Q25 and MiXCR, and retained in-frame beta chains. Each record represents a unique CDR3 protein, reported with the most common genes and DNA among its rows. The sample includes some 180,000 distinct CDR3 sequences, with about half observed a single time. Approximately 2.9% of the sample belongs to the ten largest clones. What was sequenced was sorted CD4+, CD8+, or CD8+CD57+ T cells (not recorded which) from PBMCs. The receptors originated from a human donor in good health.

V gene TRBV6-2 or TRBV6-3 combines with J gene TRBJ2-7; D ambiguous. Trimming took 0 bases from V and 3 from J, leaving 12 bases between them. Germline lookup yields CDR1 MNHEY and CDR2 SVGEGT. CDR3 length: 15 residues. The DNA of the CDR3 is TGTGCCAGCAGTTACTCGGCGGAAGGGCGCTACGAGCAGTACTTC. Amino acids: CASSYSAEGRYEQYF.

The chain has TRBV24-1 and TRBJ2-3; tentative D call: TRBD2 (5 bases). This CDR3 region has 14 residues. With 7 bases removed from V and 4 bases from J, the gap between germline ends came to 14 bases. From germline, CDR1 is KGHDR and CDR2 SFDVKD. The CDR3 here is CATSETGDSDTQYF. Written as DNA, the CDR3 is TGTGCCACCAGCGAAACCGGGGATTCAGATACGCAGTATTTT.

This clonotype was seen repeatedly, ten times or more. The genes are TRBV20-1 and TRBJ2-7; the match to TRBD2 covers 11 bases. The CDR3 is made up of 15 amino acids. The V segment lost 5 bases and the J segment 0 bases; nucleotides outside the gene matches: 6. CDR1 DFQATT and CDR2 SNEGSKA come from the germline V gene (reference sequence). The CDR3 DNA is TGCAGTGCTTCCGGACTAGCGGGTCCCTCCTACGAGCAGTACTTC. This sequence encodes CSASGLAGPSYEQYF.

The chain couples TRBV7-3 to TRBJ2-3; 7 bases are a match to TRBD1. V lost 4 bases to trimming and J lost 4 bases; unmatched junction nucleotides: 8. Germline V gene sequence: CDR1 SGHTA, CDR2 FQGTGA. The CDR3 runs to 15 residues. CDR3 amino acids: CASSSRQGMADTQYF. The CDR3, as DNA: TGTGCCAGCAGCTCCCGACAGGGAATGGCAGATACGCAGTATTTT.

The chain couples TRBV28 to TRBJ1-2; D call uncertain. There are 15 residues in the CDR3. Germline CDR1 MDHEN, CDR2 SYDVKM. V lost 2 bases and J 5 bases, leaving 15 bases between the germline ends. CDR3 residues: CASSLALPLGYGYTF. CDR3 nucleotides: TGTGCCAGCAGTTTAGCACTGCCCCTGGGGTATGGCTACACCTTC.

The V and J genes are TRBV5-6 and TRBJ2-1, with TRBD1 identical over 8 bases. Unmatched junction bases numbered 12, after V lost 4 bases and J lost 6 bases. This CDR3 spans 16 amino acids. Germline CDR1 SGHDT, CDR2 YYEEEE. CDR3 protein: CASSPDPGQVSNEQFF. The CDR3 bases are TGTGCCAGCAGCCCGGATCCGGGACAGGTTTCCAATGAGCAGTTCTTC.

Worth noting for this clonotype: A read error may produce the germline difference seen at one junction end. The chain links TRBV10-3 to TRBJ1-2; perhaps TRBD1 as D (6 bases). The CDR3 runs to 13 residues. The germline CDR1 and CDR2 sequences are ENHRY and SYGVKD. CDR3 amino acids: CAISESPSDSPLF. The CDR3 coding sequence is TGTGCCATCAGTGAGTCCCCCTCGGACAGCCCGCTCTTC.

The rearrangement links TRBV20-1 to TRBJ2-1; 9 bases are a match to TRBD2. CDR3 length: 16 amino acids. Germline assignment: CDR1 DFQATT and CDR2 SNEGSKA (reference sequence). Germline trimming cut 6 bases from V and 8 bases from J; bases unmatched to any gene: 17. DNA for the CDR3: TGCAGTGCCTGGAGTCTGGCGGGACTAGCTGGCTATGAGCAGTTCTTC. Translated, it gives CSAWSLAGLAGYEQFF.

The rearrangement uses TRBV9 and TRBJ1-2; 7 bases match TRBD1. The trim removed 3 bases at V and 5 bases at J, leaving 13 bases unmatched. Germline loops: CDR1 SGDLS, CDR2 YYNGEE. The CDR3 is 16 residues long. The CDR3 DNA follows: TGTGCCAGCAGCGCGCGGGACAGTCGACTAGATTATGGCTACACCTTC. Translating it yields CASSARDSRLDYGYTF.

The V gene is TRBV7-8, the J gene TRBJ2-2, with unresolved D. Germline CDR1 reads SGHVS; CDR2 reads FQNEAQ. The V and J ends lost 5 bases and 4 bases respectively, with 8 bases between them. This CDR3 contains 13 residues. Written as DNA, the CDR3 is TGTGCCAGCAGCGAGGACGGCACCGGGGAGCTGTTTTTT. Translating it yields CASSEDGTGELFF.

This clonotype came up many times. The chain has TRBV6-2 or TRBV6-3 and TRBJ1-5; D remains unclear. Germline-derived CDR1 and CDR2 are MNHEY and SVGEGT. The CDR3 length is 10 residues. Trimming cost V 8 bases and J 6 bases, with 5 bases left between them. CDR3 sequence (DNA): TGTGCCAGCTCCCCTCAGCCCCAGCATTTT. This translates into CASSPQPQHF.

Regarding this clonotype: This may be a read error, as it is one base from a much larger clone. This CDR3 is CSLRDFSEKLLF. CDR3 DNA: TGCAGCCTGCGGGATTTTTCTGAAAAACTGCTTTTT. J is TRBJ1-4 and V is TRBV20-1; D unresolved. CDR1 DFQATT and CDR2 SNEGSKA come from the germline V gene (reference sequence). The CDR3 runs to 12 residues.

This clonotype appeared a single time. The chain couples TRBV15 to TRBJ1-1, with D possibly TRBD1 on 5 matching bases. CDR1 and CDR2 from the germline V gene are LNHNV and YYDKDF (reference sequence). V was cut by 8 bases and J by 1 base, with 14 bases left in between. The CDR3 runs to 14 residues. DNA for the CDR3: TGTGCCACCGATGGGACTAGCCCGAACACTGAAGCTTTCTTT. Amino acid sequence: CATDGTSPNTEAFF.

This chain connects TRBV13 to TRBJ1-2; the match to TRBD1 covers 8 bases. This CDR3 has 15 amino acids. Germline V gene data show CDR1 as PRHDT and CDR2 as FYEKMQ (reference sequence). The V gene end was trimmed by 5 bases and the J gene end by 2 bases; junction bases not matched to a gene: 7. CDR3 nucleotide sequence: TGTGCCAGCAGCGGCCTGAGGACAGGGAACTATGGCTACACCTTC. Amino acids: CASSGLRTGNYGYTF.

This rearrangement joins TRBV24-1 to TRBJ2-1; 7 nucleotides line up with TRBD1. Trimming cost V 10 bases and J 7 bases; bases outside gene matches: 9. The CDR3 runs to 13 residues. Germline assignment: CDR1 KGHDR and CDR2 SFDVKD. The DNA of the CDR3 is TGTGCCACTGGACAGGACAGGCGTAATGAGCAGTTCTTC. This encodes CATGQDRRNEQFF.

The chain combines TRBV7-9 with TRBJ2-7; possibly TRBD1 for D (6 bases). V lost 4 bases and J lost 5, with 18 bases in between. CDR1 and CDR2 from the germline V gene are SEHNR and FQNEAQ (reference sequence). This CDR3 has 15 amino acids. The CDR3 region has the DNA TGTGCCAGCAGCTGCCCGTCGAGGGGGTCAGACGAGCAGTACTTC. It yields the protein CASSCPSRGSDEQYF.

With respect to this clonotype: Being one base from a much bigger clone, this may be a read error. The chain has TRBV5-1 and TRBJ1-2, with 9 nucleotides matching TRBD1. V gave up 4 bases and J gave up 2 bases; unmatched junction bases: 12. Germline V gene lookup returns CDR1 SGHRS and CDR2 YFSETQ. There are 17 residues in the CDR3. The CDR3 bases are TGCGCCAGCAGCCCCTTAAGGTTGGGACAGGGAAACTATGGCTACACCTTC. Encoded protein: CASSPLRLGQGNYGYTF.

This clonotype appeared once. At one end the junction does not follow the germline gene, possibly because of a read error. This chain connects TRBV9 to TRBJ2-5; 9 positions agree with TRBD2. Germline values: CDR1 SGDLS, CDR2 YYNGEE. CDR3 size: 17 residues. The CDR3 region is CANSPRWREGSQETQYF. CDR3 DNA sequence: TGTGCCAACAGCCCGCGGTGGCGGGAGGGAAGTCAAGAGACCCAGTACTTC.

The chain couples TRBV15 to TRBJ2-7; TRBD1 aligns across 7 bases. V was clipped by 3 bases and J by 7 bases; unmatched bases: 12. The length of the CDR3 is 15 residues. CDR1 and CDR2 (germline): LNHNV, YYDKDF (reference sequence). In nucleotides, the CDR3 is TGTGCCACCAGCAGGAGAGGGACAGTCCTGTTAGAGCAGTACTTC. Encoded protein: CATSRRGTVLLEQYF.

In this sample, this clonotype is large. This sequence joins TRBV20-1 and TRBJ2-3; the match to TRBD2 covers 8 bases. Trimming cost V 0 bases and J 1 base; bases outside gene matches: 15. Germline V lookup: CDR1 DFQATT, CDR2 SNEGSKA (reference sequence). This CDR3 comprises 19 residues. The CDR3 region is CSARDPPVSGTRGTDTQYF. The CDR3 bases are TGCAGTGCTAGAGATCCCCCCGTTAGCGGGACGCGGGGCACAGATACGCAGTATTTT.

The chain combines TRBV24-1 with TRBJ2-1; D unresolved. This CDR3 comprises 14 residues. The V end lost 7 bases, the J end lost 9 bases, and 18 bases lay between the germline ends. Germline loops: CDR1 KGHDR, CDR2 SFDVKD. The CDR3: CATSSQDLFGEQFF. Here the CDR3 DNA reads TGTGCCACCAGCAGCCAAGATCTATTCGGTGAGCAGTTCTTC.

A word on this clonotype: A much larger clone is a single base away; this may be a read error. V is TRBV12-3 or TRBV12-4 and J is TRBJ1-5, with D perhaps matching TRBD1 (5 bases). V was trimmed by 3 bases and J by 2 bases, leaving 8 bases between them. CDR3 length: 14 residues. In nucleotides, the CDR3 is TGTGCCAGCAGTTTGGGGGGGGGCAATCAGCCCCAGCATTTT. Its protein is CASSLGGGNQPQHF.

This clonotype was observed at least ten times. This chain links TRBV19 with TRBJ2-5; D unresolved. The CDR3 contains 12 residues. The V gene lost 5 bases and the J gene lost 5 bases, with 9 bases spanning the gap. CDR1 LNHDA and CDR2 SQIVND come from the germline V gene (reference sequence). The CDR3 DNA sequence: TGTGCCAGTAGTTGGATTGGGGAGACCCAGTACTTC. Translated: CASSWIGETQYF.

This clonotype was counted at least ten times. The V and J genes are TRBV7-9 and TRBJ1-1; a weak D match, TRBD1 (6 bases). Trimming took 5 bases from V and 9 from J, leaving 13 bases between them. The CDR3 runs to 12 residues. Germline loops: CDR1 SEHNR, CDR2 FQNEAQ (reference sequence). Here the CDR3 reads CASSPRQEQAFF. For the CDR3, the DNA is TGTGCCAGCAGCCCAAGACAGGAACAAGCTTTCTTT.

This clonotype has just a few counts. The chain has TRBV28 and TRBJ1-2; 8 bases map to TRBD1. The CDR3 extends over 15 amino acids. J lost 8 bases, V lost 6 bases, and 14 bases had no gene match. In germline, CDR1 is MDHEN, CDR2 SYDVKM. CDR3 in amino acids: CASSSNGQGAIGYTF. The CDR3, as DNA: TGTGCCAGCAGCTCGAACGGACAGGGAGCTATCGGCTACACCTTC.

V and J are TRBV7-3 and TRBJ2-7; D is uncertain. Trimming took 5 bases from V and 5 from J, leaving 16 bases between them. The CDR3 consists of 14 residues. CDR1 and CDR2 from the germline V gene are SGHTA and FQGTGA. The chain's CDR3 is CASSLAPGLDEQYF. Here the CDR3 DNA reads TGTGCCAGCAGCCTCGCACCAGGCCTCGACGAGCAGTACTTC.

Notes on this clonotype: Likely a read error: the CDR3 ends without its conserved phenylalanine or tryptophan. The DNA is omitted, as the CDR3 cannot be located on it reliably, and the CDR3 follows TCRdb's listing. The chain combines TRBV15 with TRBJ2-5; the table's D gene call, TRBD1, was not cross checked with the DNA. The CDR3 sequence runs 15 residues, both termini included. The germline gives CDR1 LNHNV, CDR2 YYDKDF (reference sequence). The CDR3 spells CATRPFGQTQETRYL.